This TCR beta chain was recorded in a study of T cell responses to AZD1222 COVID-19 vaccine (dated by TCRdb to the early 2020s). About the full investigation: Because spike-specific TCR depth and breadth did not differ between the two schedules, AZD1222 recipients who got a second dose at roughly 4 weeks were pooled with those who got a second dose at roughly 12 weeks. TCR sequencing covered approximately 230 trial participants: about 210 given two doses of AZD1222 and 26 given two doses of MenACWY control vaccine. Trial participants were enrolled by age into subgroups of 18-55, 56-69 and 70-plus years, and about 150, 27 and 61 TCR-sequenced participants, respectively, were included in these subgroups. What the research found in general, with its limitations: Conclusions about previously exposed vaccinees were limited because only six AZD1222 recipients were SARS-CoV-2 seropositive at baseline. After two AZD1222 doses, both the breadth and the depth of spike-specific TCRs were significantly higher than at day 0 and than in MenACWY recipients. In the small 56-69-year group, the increase in depth fell short of significance, most likely because of low power. Reportedly, close to half of the unique spike-specific TCRs recognized epitopes lying outside the regions that are mutated in the B.1.351 and B.1.1.7 variants. Vaccine-associated CD4 TCRs spanned the whole spike protein, with dominant responses in regions 160-218 and 743-854. No day 14 peak-response samples were available, so repertoires were characterized only after the peak T cell response. Most participants were white British and females outnumbered males, and the authors suggested that clonal diversity may have been underestimated.

Notes on this clone: Its binding antigen is unknown. No much larger clonotype is one base removed from it; base qualities were not supplied.

Per the publication, the time point label means: baseline before first vaccination. The vaccinee samples were drawn from two UK trials, COV001 and COV002, one of which was a single-blind randomized controlled phase 2/3 trial testing AZD1222 (ChAdOx1 nCoV-19) in healthy adults. For TCRbeta chain sequencing, PBMC samples from trial participants were taken at day 0 and at day 28 after the second dose. CDR1 and CDR2 are read off the germline V gene as SGHVS and FNYEAQ. The cysteine opens and the phenylalanine closes a CDR3 of 14 amino acids. The only DNA kept is the CDR3, 42 bases in frame from the first base. Trimming accounts for 5 bases at V and 7 bases at J, while the number of junction bases matched to no gene is 5. The CDR3 regions of human TCRbeta chains were analyzed by immunosequencing. Per the source publication's procedure: TCRs in the repertoires were matched against a reference library of SARS-CoV-2-specific TCRs that had been generated with the MIRA antigen-specificity platform. Breadth was defined as the fraction of unique TCRs that were SARS-CoV-2-associated, and depth was defined as the fraction of total T cells that were SARS-CoV-2-associated. Using the MIRA data, every spike-specific TCR was mapped to the spike region that the TCR reacted to and assigned to either a CD4 or a CD8 class. Log10-transformed breadth and depth values were compared by one-way ANOVA with Sidak's multiple comparisons tests. The source is immuneACCESS, and TCRdb retained only in-frame sequences with V and J called. Part of the clones is not carried over; for the studies checked, unresolved V genes explain less than half of this, and the remainder is unexplained. That table gives V, J and clone size, and the DNA gave D and trimming. The table for this sample lists around 63,000 clones; 85% of them were counted only once. Roughly a fifth of the sample lies in the top ten.

The clonotype was recovered from an adult in good health. The input for sequencing was peripheral blood, taken on day 0 of AZD1222 vaccination. Recombination joined TRBV7-6 with TRBJ1-6, with 7 middle bases fitting TRBD1. The CDR3 protein sequence reads: CASSPQGGNSPLHF. The bases are TGTGCCAGCAGCCCCCAGGGGGGGAATTCACCCCTCCACTTT.